This is a list of T cell receptor beta chains from one sample in a study of blood T cell repertoires in COVID-19. Clones were read by immunoSEQ multiplex PCR, and TCRdb kept only the in-frame ones, dropping some. The table shows some 230,000 clones, with approximately 83% occurring only once. Sequencing was carried out using peripheral blood. The receptors stem from a woman aged 55-70 years with acute or convalescent COVID-19. The CDR3 runs from the conserved cysteine through the conserved F or W. The order of the fields is clone size, D gene, V gene, J gene, CDR3 DNA, CDR3 protein. The D gene is left open where the match is weak. Clone sizes are given selectively: once, few, many, or a class where the clone is expanded.

>-|-|TRBV3-1/TRBV3-2|TRBJ2-3
TGTGCCAGCAGCTCCCACACAGATACGCAGTATTTT
CASSSHTDTQYF
>once|-|TRBV3-1/TRBV3-2|TRBJ1-4
TGTGCCAGCAGCCAAGATGCCGGTGTGGGCTATGAAAAACTGTTTTTT
CASSQDAGVGYEKLFF
>-|-|TRBV3-1/TRBV3-2|TRBJ2-1
TGTGCCAGCAGCCAAGGCTGGGCCTCCAATGAGCAGTTCTTC
CASSQGWASNEQFF
>-|TRBD2|TRBV28|TRBJ2-7
TGTGCCAGCAGTATCCCTGGTAGCGGGGGAAACGAGCAGTACTTC
CASSIPGSGGNEQYF
>-|TRBD2|TRBV7-2|TRBJ2-3
TGTGCCAGCAGCTCCCGGGGAGCGGGGGTCACAGATACGCAGTATTTT
CASSSRGAGVTDTQYF
>once|TRBD1|TRBV7-8|TRBJ1-1
TGTGCCAGCAGCCTCGGGACAGCAAACACTGAAGCTTTCTTT
CASSLGTANTEAFF
>-|TRBD1|TRBV7-9|TRBJ2-7
TGTGCCAGCAGCTCTATCCCATTTGACAGGGGGCTCTCCTACGAGCAGTACTTC
CASSSIPFDRGLSYEQYF
>-|-|TRBV28|TRBJ1-3
TGTGCCAGCAGTTTCCTAGGCGAGCTCTCTGGAAACACCATATATTTT
CASSFLGELSGNTIYF
>-|-|TRBV29-1|TRBJ1-1
TGCAGCGTTGAAGACATGCACGGACCGGGGACTTTCTTT
CSVEDMHGPGTFF
>-|TRBD1|TRBV9|TRBJ1-1
TGTGCCAGCAGCGTAGAGGACAGGGGCACTGAAGCTTTCTTT
CASSVEDRGTEAFF
>-|-|TRBV29-1|TRBJ2-7
TGCAGCGTCGGAGGGGCCTACGAGCAGTACTTC
CSVGGAYEQYF
>-|-|TRBV9|TRBJ2-5
TGTGCCAGCAGCGTAGCTCCCCGGGGAGAGACCCAGTACTTC
CASSVAPRGETQYF
>-|-|TRBV21-1|TRBJ1-4
TGTGCCAGTTCCGATCAGGGGGCAACTAATGAAAAACTGTTTTTT
CASSDQGATNEKLFF
>once|-|TRBV2|TRBJ2-7
TGTGCCAGCAGTGCTCATAAGAGCTACGAGCAGTACTTC
CASSAHKSYEQYF
>-|TRBD1|TRBV20-1|TRBJ1-2
TGCAGTGCTAGTTTGGACAGGACAACAACTAACTATGGCTACACCTTC
CSASLDRTTTNYGYTF
>-|-|TRBV6-6|TRBJ1-1
TGTGCCAGCAACACGGGGGTAGTGACTGAAGCTTTCTTT
CASNTGVVTEAFF
>-|TRBD1|TRBV7-9|TRBJ1-1
TGTGCCAGCAGCTTAGACAGGGGGCCCGCCGACGCAGCTTTCTTT
CASSLDRGPADAAFF
>-|TRBD1|TRBV4-1|TRBJ2-3
TGCGCCAGCAGCCAAGATCTGGGACAGGGTTTCGCAGATACGCAGTATTTT
CASSQDLGQGFADTQYF
>-|-|TRBV3-1/TRBV3-2|TRBJ1-3
TGTGCCAGCAGCCTAAGCAGGAATTCTGGAAACACCATATATTTT
CASSLSRNSGNTIYF
>-|-|TRBV4-1|TRBJ1-1
TGCGCCAGCAGCCAAAGGAGGGGTGCGACGGGCACTGAAGCTTTCTTT
CASSQRRGATGTEAFF
>-|TRBD2|TRBV9|TRBJ2-1
TGTGCCAGCAGCCCGCAGGGACTAGCGGCTCATAATGAGCAGTTCTTC
CASSPQGLAAHNEQFF
>-|TRBD1|TRBV19|TRBJ1-1
TGTGCCAGTACGCCAGGATCTATGGGACAGAGTGAAGCTTTCTTT
CASTPGSMGQSEAFF
>few|TRBD2|TRBV10-3|TRBJ2-1
TGTGCCATCAGTGAGTCGGCTAGCGGGGGAAGGCAGTTCTTC
CAISESASGGRQFF
>-|-|TRBV20-1|TRBJ1-2
TGCAGTGCTAGAGGCAGGGGTTTTGTGACCTTC
CSARGRGFVTF
>-|-|TRBV4-2|TRBJ2-3
TGTGCCAGCAGCCCAGAGCTTATGGGGGCCACAGATACGCAGTATTTT
CASSPELMGATDTQYF
>-|-|TRBV7-2|TRBJ2-1
TGTGCCAGCAGCTTAGCTAGCGGTCCCTACAATGAGCAGTTCTTC
CASSLASGPYNEQFF
>-|TRBD1|TRBV7-9|TRBJ2-5
TGTGCCAGCAGCTTAGGGACAGGGATGGAGACCCAGTACTTC
CASSLGTGMETQYF
>-|-|TRBV19|TRBJ2-2
TGTGCCAGTAGTATAGGGCGGATCACCGGGGAGCTGTTTTTT
CASSIGRITGELFF
>-|-|TRBV5-6|TRBJ2-3
TGTGCCAGCACCAGGGACTGGAATACGCAGTATTTT
CASTRDWNTQYF
>-|TRBD2|TRBV4-2|TRBJ2-3
TGTGCCAGCGCCCGGGGGGTTGACACAGATACGCAGTATTTT
CASARGVDTDTQYF
>-|-|TRBV19|TRBJ2-5
TGTGCCAGTAGTATATCGCAGGGCGTGAGGACCCAGTACTTC
CASSISQGVRTQYF
>-|-|TRBV7-9|TRBJ1-6
TGTGCCAGCAGCATCGTGAGATTAGACAGCCCTCTTTGGTCACCCCTCCACTTT
CASSIVRLDSPLWSPLHF
>-|-|TRBV5-5|TRBJ1-1
TGTGCCAGCAGCTTGGACGTGAGCACTGAAGCTTTCTTT
CASSLDVSTEAFF
>few|TRBD1|TRBV28|TRBJ1-1
TGTGCCAGCTCCGGGACAGGGAATTCTGAAGCTTTCTTT
CASSGTGNSEAFF
>-|-|TRBV28|TRBJ2-2
TGTGCCAGCAGTCGCCCGGGACAAGGGACCGGGGAGCTGTTTTTT
CASSRPGQGTGELFF
>-|TRBD1|TRBV4-1|TRBJ1-5
TGCGCCAGCAGCCGAGGACAGGGGGAGCCCCAGCATTTT
CASSRGQGEPQHF
>-|TRBD2|TRBV3-1/TRBV3-2|TRBJ2-1
TGTGCCAGCAGCCAGACTAGCGGGGGTAATGAGCAGTTCTTC
CASSQTSGGNEQFF
>-|TRBD1|TRBV2|TRBJ2-3
TGTGCCAGCAGAGGCAGGGGGCAGACAGATACGCAGTATTTT
CASRGRGQTDTQYF
>-|-|TRBV18|TRBJ2-7
TGTGCCAGCTCACCTGTAGCGGCGCGGGACGAGCAGTACTTC
CASSPVAARDEQYF
>-|TRBD1|TRBV4-2|TRBJ1-4
TGTGCCAGCAGCCGGGACAGTCCAACTAATGAAAAACTGTTTTTT
CASSRDSPTNEKLFF
>-|TRBD1|TRBV7-2|TRBJ2-3
TGTGCCAGCAGCTACTTGGGACAGATCACAGATACGCAGTATTTT
CASSYLGQITDTQYF
>few|-|TRBV6-5|TRBJ2-7
TGTGCCAGCAGTTACTCGTTCGATGCAGCGACCTACGAGCAGTACTTC
CASSYSFDAATYEQYF
>-|TRBD1|TRBV2|TRBJ1-4
TGTGCCAGCAGCTTCCACCCGGGACAGTCAACTAATGAAAAACTGTTTTTT
CASSFHPGQSTNEKLFF
>-|TRBD1|TRBV7-2|TRBJ2-7
TGTGCCAGCAGATCGGGACAGTCCTACGAGCAGTACTTC
CASRSGQSYEQYF
>-|-|TRBV5-4|TRBJ2-7
TGTGCCAGCAGCTTTGGACTCTACGAGCAGTACTTC
CASSFGLYEQYF
>-|TRBD1|TRBV10-3|TRBJ1-6
TGTGCCATCAGACAGACAGGGACCAATTCACCCCTCCACTTT
CAIRQTGTNSPLHF
>few|-|TRBV7-3|TRBJ1-4
TGTGCCAGCAGCTTAAAGGACGGGAAACTCAATGAAAAACTGTTTTTT
CASSLKDGKLNEKLFF
>once|-|TRBV12-3/TRBV12-4|TRBJ1-2
TGTGCCAGCAGTCCAGGGTGGGGCTACACCTTC
CASSPGWGYTF